The sequence of this TCR beta chain was determined in a study of blood T cells in healthy people across ages. The CDR3 has 18 residues. Germline V gives CDR1 SGDLS, CDR2 YYNGEE. Deletions cut 0 bases from V and 0 bases from J, with 18 bases between. The second PCR ran about 6 to 12 cycles with a sample-barcoded 5' primer and J-beta primers. Each CDR3 protein is one row after TCRdb ran MiXCR on the 5' RACE reads. The repertoire has 650,000 to 800,000 distinct CDR3 sequences, around 42% of them found once; the top ten carry around 18%. Study-level points and caveats: Among long-lived donors, naive CD4+ cells were more numerous and diversity higher than in aged donors.

This clonotype was counted once. Its specificity is unknown. This sequence originates from a man aged 55 to 70 in good health. Input material: blood. The chain joins TRBV9 to TRBJ1-2; D is ambiguous. The CDR3 here is CASSVGGDLSTANYGYTF. DNA of the CDR3: TGTGCCAGCAGCGTAGGGGGAGACCTATCGACCGCTAACTATGGCTACACCTTC.